The rows below give T cell receptor beta chains drawn from one sample of a study of long-term antiretroviral therapy in people with HIV. Repertoires were generated with immunoSEQ multiplex PCR, while TCRdb's copy carries only in-frame clones and drops some. The sample includes around 12,000 clones, around 90% seen only once; the top ten take roughly a fifth. The starting material was unsorted PBMCs, obtained 2.1 years after starting antiretroviral therapy. The receptors stem from a woman in her thirties or forties with HIV. CDR3s include the opening cysteine and the closing phenylalanine or tryptophan. The D gene is left open where the match is weak. Size tells how often a clone was seen (once, few, many) or the class of an expanded clone, and some rows leave it out.

v_call: TRBV4-1; cdr3_length: 13; j_call: TRBJ2-2; clone_size: -; d_call: -; cdr3_aa: CASRRTNTGELFF; cdr3_nt: TGCGCCAGCAGGCGGACGAACACCGGGGAGCTGTTTTTT
v_call: TRBV5-1; cdr3_length: 15; j_call: TRBJ2-2; clone_size: -; d_call: -; cdr3_aa: CASSFHTGNTGELFF; cdr3_nt: TGCGCCAGCAGCTTCCATACAGGCAACACCGGGGAGCTGTTTTTT
v_call: TRBV7-9; cdr3_length: 16; j_call: TRBJ1-1; clone_size: -; d_call: -; cdr3_aa: CASSLGQHRRVTEAFF; cdr3_nt: TGTGCCAGCAGCCTCGGACAGCATAGAAGGGTCACTGAAGCTTTCTTT
v_call: TRBV7-8; cdr3_length: 13; j_call: TRBJ2-5; clone_size: -; d_call: TRBD2; cdr3_aa: CASSPGGQETQYF; cdr3_nt: TGTGCCAGCAGCCCGGGGGGGCAAGAGACCCAGTACTTC
v_call: TRBV27; cdr3_length: 14; j_call: TRBJ1-5; clone_size: -; d_call: -; cdr3_aa: CASSLMQGNQPQHF; cdr3_nt: TGTGCCAGCAGTTTAATGCAGGGAAATCAGCCCCAGCATTTT
v_call: TRBV6-6; cdr3_length: 14; j_call: TRBJ2-2; clone_size: -; d_call: -; cdr3_aa: CASSYRGKPGELFF; cdr3_nt: TGTGCCAGCAGTTATCGGGGGAAGCCCGGGGAGCTGTTTTTT
v_call: TRBV11-2; cdr3_length: 14; j_call: TRBJ2-1; clone_size: few; d_call: -; cdr3_aa: CASKPPRDYNEQFF; cdr3_nt: TGTGCCAGCAAACCGCCGAGGGACTACAATGAGCAGTTCTTC
v_call: TRBV5-1; cdr3_length: 15; j_call: TRBJ1-2; clone_size: -; d_call: -; cdr3_aa: CASSLAEAGPYGYTF; cdr3_nt: TGCGCCAGCAGCTTGGCGGAAGCGGGGCCCTATGGCTACACCTTC
v_call: TRBV30; cdr3_length: 14; j_call: TRBJ2-1; clone_size: -; d_call: TRBD1; cdr3_aa: CAWSEGRGYNEQFF; cdr3_nt: TGTGCCTGGAGTGAGGGCAGGGGGTACAATGAGCAGTTCTTC
v_call: TRBV7-2; cdr3_length: 13; j_call: TRBJ1-2; clone_size: -; d_call: -; cdr3_aa: CASSLANLYGYTF; cdr3_nt: TGTGCCAGCAGCTTGGCGAATTTATATGGCTACACCTTC
v_call: TRBV9; cdr3_length: 15; j_call: TRBJ1-6; clone_size: -; d_call: -; cdr3_aa: CASTRGHRYNSPLHF; cdr3_nt: TGTGCCAGCACCAGGGGACACCGATATAATTCACCCCTCCACTTT
v_call: TRBV14; cdr3_length: 15; j_call: TRBJ2-1; clone_size: -; d_call: TRBD2; cdr3_aa: CASSQDPASGALQFF; cdr3_nt: TGTGCCAGCAGCCAAGATCCGGCTAGCGGGGCCCTCCAGTTCTTC
v_call: TRBV4-3; cdr3_length: 14; j_call: TRBJ2-2; clone_size: -; d_call: -; cdr3_aa: CASSQGPNTGELFF; cdr3_nt: TGCGCCAGCAGCCAGGGCCCGAACACCGGGGAGCTGTTTTTT
v_call: TRBV11-2; cdr3_length: 16; j_call: TRBJ2-7; clone_size: -; d_call: TRBD2; cdr3_aa: CASSYLSGERSYEQYF; cdr3_nt: TGTGCCAGCAGCTATCTTAGCGGGGAAAGGTCCTACGAGCAGTACTTC
v_call: TRBV6-5; cdr3_length: 14; j_call: TRBJ2-5; clone_size: -; d_call: -; cdr3_aa: CASSYSLYQETQYF; cdr3_nt: TGTGCCAGCAGTTACTCGTTGTACCAAGAGACCCAGTACTTC
v_call: TRBV7-7; cdr3_length: 15; j_call: TRBJ2-7; clone_size: once; d_call: TRBD1; cdr3_aa: CASSPGTGISYEQYF; cdr3_nt: TGTGCTAGCAGCCCCGGGACAGGGATCTCCTACGAGCAGTACTTC
v_call: TRBV27; cdr3_length: 14; j_call: TRBJ1-1; clone_size: few; d_call: -; cdr3_aa: CASRLGPGNTEAFF; cdr3_nt: TGTGCCAGCCGTCTGGGGCCGGGGAACACTGAAGCTTTCTTT
v_call: TRBV5-1; cdr3_length: 20; j_call: TRBJ2-2; clone_size: -; d_call: TRBD1; cdr3_aa: CASSSPRGQGGSANTGELFF; cdr3_nt: TGCGCCAGCAGTTCCCCACGTGGACAGGGGGGGTCGGCGAACACCGGGGAGCTGTTTTTT
v_call: TRBV4-1; cdr3_length: 18; j_call: TRBJ1-3; clone_size: -; d_call: TRBD1; cdr3_aa: CASSHAEGQGPSRNTIYF; cdr3_nt: TGCGCCAGCAGCCACGCCGAGGGACAGGGGCCGAGCCGAAACACCATATATTTT
v_call: TRBV27; cdr3_length: 12; j_call: TRBJ2-2; clone_size: once; d_call: -; cdr3_aa: CASASITGELFF; cdr3_nt: TGTGCCAGCGCCTCAATCACCGGGGAGCTGTTTTTT
v_call: TRBV5-6; cdr3_length: 13; j_call: TRBJ2-7; clone_size: once; d_call: TRBD1; cdr3_aa: CASRKQGAGEQYF; cdr3_nt: TGTGCCAGCAGAAAACAGGGGGCAGGGGAGCAGTACTTC
v_call: TRBV19; cdr3_length: 14; j_call: TRBJ2-1; clone_size: -; d_call: -; cdr3_aa: CASSTDTGRNEQFF; cdr3_nt: TGTGCCAGTAGTACCGACACAGGTCGTAATGAGCAGTTCTTC
v_call: TRBV6-5; cdr3_length: 15; j_call: TRBJ1-2; clone_size: -; d_call: TRBD1; cdr3_aa: CASSNRDRGLSGYTF; cdr3_nt: TGTGCCAGCAGCAACCGGGACAGGGGGCTCAGTGGCTACACCTTC
v_call: TRBV5-6; cdr3_length: 15; j_call: TRBJ1-5; clone_size: -; d_call: -; cdr3_aa: CASSLASGVGQPQHF; cdr3_nt: TGTGCCAGCAGCTTGGCATCTGGGGTTGGTCAGCCCCAGCATTTT
v_call: TRBV30; cdr3_length: 15; j_call: TRBJ1-1; clone_size: -; d_call: -; cdr3_aa: CAWSRQTTMNTEAFF; cdr3_nt: TGTGCCTGGAGTCGACAGACTACCATGAACACTGAAGCTTTCTTT
v_call: TRBV7-9; cdr3_length: 13; j_call: TRBJ2-5; clone_size: once; d_call: TRBD1; cdr3_aa: CASSRGGPETQYF; cdr3_nt: TGTGCCAGCAGCCGAGGGGGCCCGGAGACCCAGTACTTC
v_call: TRBV5-4; cdr3_length: 15; j_call: TRBJ1-1; clone_size: once; d_call: TRBD1; cdr3_aa: CASSFIDRADTEAFF; cdr3_nt: TGTGCCAGCAGCTTTATTGACAGGGCAGACACTGAAGCTTTCTTT
v_call: TRBV9; cdr3_length: 16; j_call: TRBJ1-1; clone_size: -; d_call: TRBD1; cdr3_aa: CASSVAGTGGFTEAFF; cdr3_nt: TGTGCCAGCAGCGTAGCCGGGACAGGGGGCTTCACTGAAGCTTTCTTT
v_call: TRBV2; cdr3_length: 15; j_call: TRBJ1-2; clone_size: once; d_call: TRBD1; cdr3_aa: CASTPDRGKTYGYTF; cdr3_nt: TGTGCCAGCACCCCGGACAGGGGTAAGACCTATGGCTACACCTTC
v_call: TRBV5-1; cdr3_length: 16; j_call: TRBJ2-2; clone_size: -; d_call: TRBD1; cdr3_aa: CASSSGTGHNTGELFF; cdr3_nt: TGCGCCAGCAGCTCCGGGACAGGACACAACACCGGGGAGCTGTTTTTT
v_call: TRBV13; cdr3_length: 17; j_call: TRBJ2-2; clone_size: -; d_call: TRBD2; cdr3_aa: CASSRGLAGGQTGELFF; cdr3_nt: TGTGCCAGCAGCCGTGGACTAGCGGGGGGCCAGACCGGGGAGCTGTTTTTT
v_call: TRBV21-1; cdr3_length: 14; j_call: TRBJ1-1; clone_size: -; d_call: -; cdr3_aa: CASSAHRVAEGAFF; cdr3_nt: -
v_call: TRBV7-9; cdr3_length: 18; j_call: TRBJ2-1; clone_size: -; d_call: TRBD2; cdr3_aa: CASSLIGASGNSYNEQFF; cdr3_nt: TGTGCCAGCAGCTTAATAGGAGCTAGCGGGAACAGTTACAATGAGCAGTTCTTC
v_call: TRBV6-5; cdr3_length: 13; j_call: TRBJ1-1; clone_size: -; d_call: -; cdr3_aa: CASGLKTNTEAFF; cdr3_nt: TGTGCCAGCGGCCTGAAGACGAACACTGAAGCTTTCTTT
v_call: TRBV2; cdr3_length: 16; j_call: TRBJ2-7; clone_size: -; d_call: -; cdr3_aa: CASLPGTTTSSYEQYF; cdr3_nt: TGTGCCAGTCTACCCGGGACGACAACAAGCTCCTACGAGCAGTACTTC
v_call: TRBV6-1; cdr3_length: 15; j_call: TRBJ2-1; clone_size: -; d_call: -; cdr3_aa: CASRATGFSYNEQFF; cdr3_nt: TGTGCCAGCAGAGCGACGGGGTTCTCCTACAATGAGCAGTTCTTC
v_call: TRBV19; cdr3_length: 15; j_call: TRBJ1-2; clone_size: once; d_call: -; cdr3_aa: CASSIIEEGPYGYTF; cdr3_nt: TGTGCCAGTAGTATAATTGAGGAGGGGCCCTATGGCTACACCTTC
v_call: TRBV25-1; cdr3_length: 12; j_call: TRBJ2-1; clone_size: medium-sized; d_call: -; cdr3_aa: CASSAGKDEQFF; cdr3_nt: TGTGCCAGCAGTGCGGGGAAGGATGAGCAGTTCTTC
v_call: TRBV4-3; cdr3_length: 14; j_call: TRBJ2-7; clone_size: -; d_call: -; cdr3_aa: CASSQVAGSYEQYF; cdr3_nt: TGCGCCAGCAGCCAAGTTGCCGGCTCCTACGAGCAGTACTTC
v_call: TRBV4-1; cdr3_length: 15; j_call: TRBJ1-1; clone_size: -; d_call: -; cdr3_aa: CASSQFQGLNTEAFF; cdr3_nt: TGCGCCAGCAGCCAATTCCAGGGCTTGAACACTGAAGCTTTCTTT
v_call: TRBV30; cdr3_length: 15; j_call: TRBJ1-6; clone_size: -; d_call: -; cdr3_aa: CAWGRKASYNSPLHF; cdr3_nt: TGTGCCTGGGGGCGGAAAGCATCCTATAATTCACCCCTCCACTTT
v_call: TRBV19; cdr3_length: 14; j_call: TRBJ1-4; clone_size: -; d_call: TRBD1; cdr3_aa: CASTRQGSNEKLFF; cdr3_nt: TGTGCCAGTACCAGACAGGGTTCTAATGAAAAACTGTTTTTT
v_call: TRBV4-3; cdr3_length: 14; j_call: TRBJ1-3; clone_size: -; d_call: -; cdr3_aa: CASSPSIGGNTIYF; cdr3_nt: TGCGCCAGCAGCCCCTCGATAGGGGGAAACACCATATATTTT
v_call: TRBV9; cdr3_length: 17; j_call: TRBJ1-2; clone_size: -; d_call: -; cdr3_aa: CASSVALYEGLGYGYTF; cdr3_nt: TGTGCCAGCAGCGTAGCATTATATGAGGGGCTTGGCTATGGCTACACCTTC
v_call: TRBV5-1; cdr3_length: 15; j_call: TRBJ2-7; clone_size: -; d_call: -; cdr3_aa: CASSLSGSTSYEQYF; cdr3_nt: TGCGCCAGCAGCTTGTCGGGGTCAACCTCCTACGAGCAGTACTTC
v_call: TRBV4-3; cdr3_length: 15; j_call: TRBJ2-1; clone_size: -; d_call: -; cdr3_aa: CASNQGKRIYNEQFF; cdr3_nt: TGCGCCAGCAACCAGGGGAAACGGATCTACAATGAGCAGTTCTTC
v_call: TRBV5-1; cdr3_length: 12; j_call: TRBJ2-7; clone_size: few; d_call: -; cdr3_aa: CASSPQRNEQYF; cdr3_nt: TGCGCCAGCAGCCCTCAAAGGAACGAGCAGTACTTC
v_call: TRBV6-5; cdr3_length: 15; j_call: TRBJ1-1; clone_size: -; d_call: -; cdr3_aa: CASSYNREVSTEAFF; cdr3_nt: TGTGCCAGCAGTTACAACAGGGAAGTATCCACTGAAGCTTTCTTT
v_call: TRBV10-3; cdr3_length: 17; j_call: TRBJ2-5; clone_size: -; d_call: -; cdr3_aa: CAISETWDGPELVAQYF; cdr3_nt: TGTGCCATCAGTGAGACCTGGGACGGACCTGAACTGGTGGCCCAGTACTTC
v_call: TRBV2; cdr3_length: 16; j_call: TRBJ2-3; clone_size: few; d_call: -; cdr3_aa: CASSEGAGIFTDTQYF; cdr3_nt: TGTGCCAGCAGTGAAGGGGCAGGGATTTTCACAGATACGCAGTATTTT
v_call: TRBV5-1; cdr3_length: 13; j_call: TRBJ1-5; clone_size: -; d_call: -; cdr3_aa: CASSPAGDQPQHF; cdr3_nt: TGCGCCAGCAGCCCGGCGGGTGATCAGCCCCAGCATTTT
v_call: TRBV14; cdr3_length: 17; j_call: TRBJ1-1; clone_size: -; d_call: -; cdr3_aa: CASSQIGTVLMNTEAFF; cdr3_nt: TGTGCCAGCAGCCAAATCGGGACGGTACTAATGAACACTGAAGCTTTCTTT
v_call: TRBV14; cdr3_length: 16; j_call: TRBJ2-3; clone_size: -; d_call: -; cdr3_aa: CASSQLPAVSTDTQYF; cdr3_nt: TGTGCCAGCAGCCAACTCCCAGCCGTTAGCACAGATACGCAGTATTTT
v_call: TRBV18; cdr3_length: 15; j_call: TRBJ2-5; clone_size: few; d_call: TRBD1; cdr3_aa: CASSPTGVSQETQYF; cdr3_nt: TGTGCCAGCTCACCCACAGGGGTGAGTCAAGAGACCCAGTACTTC
v_call: TRBV6-1; cdr3_length: 16; j_call: TRBJ1-5; clone_size: -; d_call: -; cdr3_aa: CASSEYGPLSNQPQHF; cdr3_nt: TGTGCCAGCAGTGAATATGGGCCCCTTAGCAATCAGCCCCAGCATTTT